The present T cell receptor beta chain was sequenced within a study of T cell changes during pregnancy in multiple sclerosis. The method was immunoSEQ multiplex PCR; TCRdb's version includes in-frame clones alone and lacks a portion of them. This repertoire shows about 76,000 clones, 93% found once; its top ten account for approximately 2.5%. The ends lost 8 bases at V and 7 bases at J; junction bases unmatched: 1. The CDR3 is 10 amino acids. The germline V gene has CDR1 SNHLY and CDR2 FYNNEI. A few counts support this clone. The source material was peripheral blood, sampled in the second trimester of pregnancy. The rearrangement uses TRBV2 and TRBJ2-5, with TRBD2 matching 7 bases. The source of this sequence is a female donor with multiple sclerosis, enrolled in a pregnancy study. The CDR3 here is CASGGGTQYF. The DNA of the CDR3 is TGTGCCAGCGGGGGGGGGACCCAGTACTTC. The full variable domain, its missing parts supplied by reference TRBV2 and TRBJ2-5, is EPEVTQTPSHQVTQMGQEVILRCVPISNHLYFYWYRQILGQKVEFLVSFYNNEISEKSEIFDDQFSVERPDGSNFTLKIRSTKLEDSAMYFCASGGGTQYFGPGTRLLVL.